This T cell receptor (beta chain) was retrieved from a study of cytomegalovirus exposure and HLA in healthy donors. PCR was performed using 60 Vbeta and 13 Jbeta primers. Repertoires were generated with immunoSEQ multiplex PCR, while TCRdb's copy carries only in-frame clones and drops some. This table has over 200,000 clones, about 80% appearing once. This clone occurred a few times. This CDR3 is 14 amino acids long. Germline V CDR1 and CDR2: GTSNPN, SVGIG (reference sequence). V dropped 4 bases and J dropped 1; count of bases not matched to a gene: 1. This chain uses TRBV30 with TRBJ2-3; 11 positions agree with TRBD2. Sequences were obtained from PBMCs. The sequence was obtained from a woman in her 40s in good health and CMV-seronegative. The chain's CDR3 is CAWKTSGGTDTQYF. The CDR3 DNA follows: TGTGCCTGGAAGACTAGCGGGGGCACAGATACGCAGTATTTT.